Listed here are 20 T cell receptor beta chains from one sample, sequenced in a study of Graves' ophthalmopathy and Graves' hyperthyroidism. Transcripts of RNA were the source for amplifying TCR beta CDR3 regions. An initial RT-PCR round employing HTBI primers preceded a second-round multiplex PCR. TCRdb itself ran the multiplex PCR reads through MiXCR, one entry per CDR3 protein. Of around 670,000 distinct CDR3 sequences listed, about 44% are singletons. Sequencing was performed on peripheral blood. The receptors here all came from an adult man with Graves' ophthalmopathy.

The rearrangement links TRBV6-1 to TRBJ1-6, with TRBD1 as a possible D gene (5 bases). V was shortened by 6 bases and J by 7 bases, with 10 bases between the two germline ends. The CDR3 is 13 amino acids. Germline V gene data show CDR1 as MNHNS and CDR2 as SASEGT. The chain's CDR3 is CASRRDANSPLHF. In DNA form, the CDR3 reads TGTGCCAGCAGACGGGACGCGAATTCACCCCTCCACTTT.

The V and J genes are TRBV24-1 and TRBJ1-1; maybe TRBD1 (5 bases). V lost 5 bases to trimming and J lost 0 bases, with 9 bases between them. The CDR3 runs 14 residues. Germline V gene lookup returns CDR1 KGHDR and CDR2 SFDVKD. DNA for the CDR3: TGTGCCACCAGTGCCGGGACGGTGAACACTGAAGCTTTCTTT. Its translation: CATSAGTVNTEAFF.

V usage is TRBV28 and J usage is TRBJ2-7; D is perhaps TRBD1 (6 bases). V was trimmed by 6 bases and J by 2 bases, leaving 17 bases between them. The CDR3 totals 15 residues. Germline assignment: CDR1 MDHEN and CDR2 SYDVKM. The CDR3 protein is CASRSRDTDPYEQYF. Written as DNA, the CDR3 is TGTGCCAGCAGATCCAGGGACACCGACCCCTACGAGCAGTACTTC.

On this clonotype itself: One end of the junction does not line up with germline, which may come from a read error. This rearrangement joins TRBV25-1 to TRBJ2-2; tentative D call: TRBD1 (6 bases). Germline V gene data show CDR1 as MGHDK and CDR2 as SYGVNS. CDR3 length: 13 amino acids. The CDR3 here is CASSIGTSGELLF. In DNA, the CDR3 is TGTGCCAGTAGTATAGGGACATCCGGGGAGCTGTTATTT.

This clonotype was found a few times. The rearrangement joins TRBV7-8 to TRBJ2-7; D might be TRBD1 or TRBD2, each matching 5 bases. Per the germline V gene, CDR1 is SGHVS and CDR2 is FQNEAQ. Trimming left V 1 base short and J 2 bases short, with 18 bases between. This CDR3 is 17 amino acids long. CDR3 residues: CASSLGSSRWGTYEQYF. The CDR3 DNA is TGTGCCAGCAGCTTAGGCTCAAGTCGTTGGGGGACCTACGAGCAGTACTTC.

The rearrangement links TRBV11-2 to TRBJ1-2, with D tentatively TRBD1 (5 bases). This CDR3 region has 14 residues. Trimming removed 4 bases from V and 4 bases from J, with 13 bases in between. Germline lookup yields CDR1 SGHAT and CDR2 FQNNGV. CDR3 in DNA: TGTGCCAGCAGCTCAGACCGACAGCTCTATGGCTACACCTTC. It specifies CASSSDRQLYGYTF. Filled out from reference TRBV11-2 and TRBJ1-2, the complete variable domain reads EAGVAQSPRYKIIEKRQSVAFWCNPISGHATLYWYQQILGQGPKLLIQFQNNGVVDDSQLPKDRFSAERLKGVDSTLKIQPAKLEDSAVYLCASSSDRQLYGYTFGSGTRLTVV.

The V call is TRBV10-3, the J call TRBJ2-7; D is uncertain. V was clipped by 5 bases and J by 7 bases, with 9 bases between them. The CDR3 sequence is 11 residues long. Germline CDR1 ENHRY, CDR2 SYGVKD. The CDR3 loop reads CAISRGREQYF. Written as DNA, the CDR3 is TGTGCCATCAGTCGCGGAAGGGAGCAGTACTTC.

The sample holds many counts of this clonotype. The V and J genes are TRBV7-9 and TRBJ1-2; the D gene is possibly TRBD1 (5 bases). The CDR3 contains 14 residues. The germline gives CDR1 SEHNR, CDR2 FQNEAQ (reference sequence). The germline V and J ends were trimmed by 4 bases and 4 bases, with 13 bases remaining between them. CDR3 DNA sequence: TGTGCCAGCAGCTACGCAACGGACACCTATGGCTACACCTTC. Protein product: CASSYATDTYGYTF. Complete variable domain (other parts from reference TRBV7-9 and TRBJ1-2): DTGVSQNPRHKITKRGQNVTFRCDPISEHNRLYWYRQTLGQGPEFLTYFQNEAQLEKSRLLSDRFSAERPKGSFSTLEIQRTEQGDSAMYLCASSYATDTYGYTFGSGTRLTVV.

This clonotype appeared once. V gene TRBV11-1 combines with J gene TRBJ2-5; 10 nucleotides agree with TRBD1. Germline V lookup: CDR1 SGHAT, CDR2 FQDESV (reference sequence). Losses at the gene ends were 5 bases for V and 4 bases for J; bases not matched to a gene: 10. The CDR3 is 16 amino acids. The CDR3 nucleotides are TGTGCCAGCAGCGCCGATGACAGGGGGCCGAGAGAGACCCAGTACTTC. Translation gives CASSADDRGPRETQYF.

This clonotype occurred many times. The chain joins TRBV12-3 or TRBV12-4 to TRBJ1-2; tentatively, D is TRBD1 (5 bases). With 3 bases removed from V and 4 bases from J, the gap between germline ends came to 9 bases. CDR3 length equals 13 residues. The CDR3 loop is CASSFKGSYGYTF. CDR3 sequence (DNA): TGTGCCAGCAGTTTCAAGGGGAGCTATGGCTACACCTTC.

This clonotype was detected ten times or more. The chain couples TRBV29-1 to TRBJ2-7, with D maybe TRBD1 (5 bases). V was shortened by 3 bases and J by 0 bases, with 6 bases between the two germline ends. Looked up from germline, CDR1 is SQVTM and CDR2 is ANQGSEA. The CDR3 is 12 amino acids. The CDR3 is CSVDDSSYEQYF. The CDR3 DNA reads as TGCAGCGTTGATGACAGCTCCTACGAGCAGTACTTC.

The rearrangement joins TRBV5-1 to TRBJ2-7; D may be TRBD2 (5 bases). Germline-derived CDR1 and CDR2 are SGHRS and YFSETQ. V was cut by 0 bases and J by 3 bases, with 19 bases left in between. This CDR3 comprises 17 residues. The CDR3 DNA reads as TGCGCCAGCAGCTTGGGAGATTCGGACTCCTCTAGCTACGAGCAGTACTTC. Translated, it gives CASSLGDSDSSSYEQYF.

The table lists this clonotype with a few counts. The CDR3 reads CASSLDAGTSYEQYF. CDR3 bases: TGTGCCAGCAGCTTAGATGCGGGGACCTCCTACGAGCAGTACTTC. The chain couples TRBV7-9 to TRBJ2-7; D may be TRBD2 (6 bases). The CDR3 totals 15 residues. Deletions cut 1 base from V and 0 bases from J, with 10 bases between. The germline V gene has CDR1 SEHNR and CDR2 FQNEAQ (reference sequence).

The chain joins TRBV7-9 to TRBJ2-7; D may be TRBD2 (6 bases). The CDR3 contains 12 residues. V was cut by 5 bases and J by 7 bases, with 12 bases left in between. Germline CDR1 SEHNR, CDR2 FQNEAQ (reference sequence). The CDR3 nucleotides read TGTGCCAGCAGCCATGGACTAAGGGAGCAGTACTTC. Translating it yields CASSHGLREQYF.

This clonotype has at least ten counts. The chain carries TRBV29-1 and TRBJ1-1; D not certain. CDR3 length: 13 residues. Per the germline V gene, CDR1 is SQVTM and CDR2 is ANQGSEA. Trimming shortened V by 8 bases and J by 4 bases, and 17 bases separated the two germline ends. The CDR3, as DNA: TGCAGCCAAAGCGCATCACTGACCACTGAAGCTTTCTTT. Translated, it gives CSQSASLTTEAFF.

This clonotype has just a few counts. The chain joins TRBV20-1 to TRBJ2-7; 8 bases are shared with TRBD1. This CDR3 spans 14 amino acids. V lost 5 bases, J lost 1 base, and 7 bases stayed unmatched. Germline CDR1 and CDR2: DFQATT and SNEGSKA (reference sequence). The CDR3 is CSAEPGQASYEQYF. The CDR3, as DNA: TGCAGTGCTGAACCGGGACAGGCTTCCTACGAGCAGTACTTC.

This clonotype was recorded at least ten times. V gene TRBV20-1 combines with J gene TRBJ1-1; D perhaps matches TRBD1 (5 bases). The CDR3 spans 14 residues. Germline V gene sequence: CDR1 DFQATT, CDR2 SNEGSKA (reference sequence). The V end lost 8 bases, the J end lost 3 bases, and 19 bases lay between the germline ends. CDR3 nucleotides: TGCAGTCCGTCCCAGGGCGGGGACGACACTGAAGCTTTCTTT. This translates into CSPSQGGDDTEAFF.

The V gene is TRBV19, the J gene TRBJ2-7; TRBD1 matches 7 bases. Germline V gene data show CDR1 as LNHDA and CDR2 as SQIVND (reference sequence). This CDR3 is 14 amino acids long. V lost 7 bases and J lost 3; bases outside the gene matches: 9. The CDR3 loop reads CASNQRDRSYEQYF. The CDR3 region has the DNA TGTGCCAGTAATCAGAGGGACAGAAGCTACGAGCAGTACTTC. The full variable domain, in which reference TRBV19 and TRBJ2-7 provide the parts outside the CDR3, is DGGITQSPKYLFRKEGQNVTLSCEQNLNHDAMYWYRQDPGQGLRLIYYSQIVNDFQKGDIAEGYSVSREKKESFPLTVTSAQKNPTAFYLCASNQRDRSYEQYFGPGTRLTVT.

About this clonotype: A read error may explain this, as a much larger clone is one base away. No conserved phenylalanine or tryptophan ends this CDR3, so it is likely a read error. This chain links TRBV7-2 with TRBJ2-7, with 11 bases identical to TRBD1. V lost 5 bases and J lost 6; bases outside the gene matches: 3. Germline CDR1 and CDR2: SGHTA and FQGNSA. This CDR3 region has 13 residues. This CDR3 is CASSRDRGSEQYC. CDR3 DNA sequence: TGTGCCAGCAGCCGGGACAGGGGGTCCGAGCAGTACTGC.

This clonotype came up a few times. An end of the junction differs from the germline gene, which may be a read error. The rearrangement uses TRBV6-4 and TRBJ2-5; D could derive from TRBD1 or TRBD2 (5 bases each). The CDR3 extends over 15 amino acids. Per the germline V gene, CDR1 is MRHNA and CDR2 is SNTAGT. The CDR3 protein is CASSYSAGSEETQYF. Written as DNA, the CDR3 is TGTGCCAGCAGTTACTCTGCAGGGAGTGAAGAGACCCAGTACTTC.